The rows below give T cell receptor beta chains drawn from one sample of a study of human T cells and chemical hapten exposure. TCRdb re-called the RACE reads through MiXCR, storing one row per CDR3 protein. This table has 180,000 or so distinct CDR3 sequences, approximately 31% appearing once. Here the sequenced sample was whole blood, taken in connection with sensitization to the hapten diphenylcyclopropenone (DPC). The receptor set was obtained from a woman aged 30 to 39 with alopecia areata. Some clones in this sample may be carry-over from other donors' samples. Both conserved end residues are part of each CDR3. Each record gives: D gene, V gene, clone size, J gene, CDR3 DNA, CDR3 protein. The D gene is left open where the match is weak. Where a row states a size, it is once, few, many or the class of an expanded clone; other rows omit it.

TRBD2,TRBV2,few,TRBJ2-1,TGTGCCAGCAGTCCACTAGCGGGCTCCTACAATGAGCAGTTCTTC,CASSPLAGSYNEQFF
TRBD1,TRBV29-1,few,TRBJ1-4,TGCAGCGCTACGACAGGGCTAGGAGTGAAACTGTTTTTT,CSATTGLGVKLFF
NA,TRBV10-3,NA,TRBJ2-2,TGTGCCATCAGTGACGGGCAGGGGAGGACCGGGGAGCTGTTTTTT,CAISDGQGRTGELFF
TRBD1,TRBV10-3,NA,TRBJ2-1,TGTGCCATCAGTGAGTACAATCGACAGGGGAATGAGCAGTTCTTC,CAISEYNRQGNEQFF
NA,TRBV7-2,NA,TRBJ1-2,TGTGCCAGCAGCTTAAGGCTTGGCAGAAGCACTCAGGGCTACACCTTC,CASSLRLGRSTQGYTF
NA,TRBV4-2,few,TRBJ1-1,TGTGCCAGCAGCCAAGACATGAGCACTGAAGCTTTCTTT,CASSQDMSTEAFF
TRBD2,TRBV12-3/TRBV12-4,few,TRBJ2-1,TGTGCCAGCAGTTTTCGGGTAGCGGGAGGGAATGAGCAGTTCTTC,CASSFRVAGGNEQFF
TRBD1,TRBV7-2,few,TRBJ2-7,TGTGCCAGCAGCTTAGAAGTTTCGGGACAGGTGCCCTACGAGCAGTACTTC,CASSLEVSGQVPYEQYF
NA,TRBV4-2,NA,TRBJ2-1,TGTGCCAGCAGCCAAGATTCAGGGGACTCGTACAATGAGCAGTTCTTC,CASSQDSGDSYNEQFF
NA,TRBV28,NA,TRBJ1-2,TGTGCCAGCAGTACACAAGGGGGAATTGGCTACACCTTC,CASSTQGGIGYTF
NA,TRBV4-2,NA,TRBJ1-2,TGTGCCAGCAGCCAAGATTTACCCTATGGCTACACCTTC,CASSQDLPYGYTF
NA,TRBV28,few,TRBJ1-5,TGTGCCAGCAGCCGAGAACCATATCAGCCCCAGCATTTT,CASSREPYQPQHF
NA,TRBV29-1,NA,TRBJ1-5,TGCAGCGCGGGGGGGGGCGGCAATCAGCCCCAGCATTTT,CSAGGGGNQPQHF
NA,TRBV6-2/TRBV6-3,few,TRBJ1-6,TGTGCCAGCAGCGCCTTAGGGGCCCTCCACTTT,CASSALGALHF
NA,TRBV5-1,many,TRBJ2-3,TGCGCCAGCAGCTTTCGCGATACGCAGTATTTT,CASSFRDTQYF
TRBD1,TRBV4-3,few,TRBJ2-2,TGCGCCAGCAGCCAGGAACAGGGGGCGAGCACCGGGGAGCTGTTTTTT,CASSQEQGASTGELFF
NA,TRBV28,NA,TRBJ2-7,TGTGCCAGCGGAGGGGGGGGCTACGAGCAGTACTTC,CASGGGGYEQYF
NA,TRBV2,NA,TRBJ2-2,TGTGCCAGCAGTGTCCGCAGGGTGTATACCGGGGAGCTGTTTTTT,CASSVRRVYTGELFF
NA,TRBV6-2/TRBV6-3,NA,TRBJ2-7,TGTGCCAGCAGGACCCTATCGGGAGCGGTCTACGAGCAGTACTTC,CASRTLSGAVYEQYF
NA,TRBV5-1,NA,TRBJ2-1,TGCGCCAGCAGCTTGTCCCAGGGTTACAATGAGCAGTTCTTC,CASSLSQGYNEQFF
NA,TRBV28,NA,TRBJ1-6,TGTGCCAGCAGTGGGGACGGACCCTCCTATAATTCACCCCTCCACTTT,CASSGDGPSYNSPLHF
TRBD1,TRBV5-1,many,TRBJ1-1,TGCGCCAGCAGCGATCAGGGGGCAGGCACTGAAGCTTTCTTT,CASSDQGAGTEAFF
NA,TRBV3-1,few,TRBJ1-6,TGTGCCAGCAGCCAAGACGTCCCGACAGGCCGTTCACCCCTCCACTTT,CASSQDVPTGRSPLHF
TRBD1,TRBV6-5,NA,TRBJ1-4,TGTGCCAGCAGTCTCCTAGACCGGGACAGGGGCGGAAAACTGTTTTTT,CASSLLDRDRGGKLFF
TRBD1,TRBV9,NA,TRBJ1-3,TGTGCCAGCAGCGTATGGGACAGGGGAGAAGGCACCATATATTTT,CASSVWDRGEGTIYF
NA,TRBV9,few,TRBJ2-1,TGTGCCAGCAGTCGGGACACCTGGGAGAATGAGCAGTTCTTC,CASSRDTWENEQFF
TRBD2,TRBV7-2,NA,TRBJ2-2,TGTGCCAGCAGCTTAGCGATTCTAGCGGGGAACACCGGGGAGCTGTTTTTT,CASSLAILAGNTGELFF
NA,TRBV20-1,few,TRBJ1-1,TGCAGTGCTAGCAGACAGGACACTGAAGCTTTCTTT,CSASRQDTEAFF
TRBD2,TRBV7-3,few,TRBJ2-3,TGTGCCAGCAGCCTAGGGGGGTCTTTAGCGGGAATCGGGGATACGCAGTATTTT,CASSLGGSLAGIGDTQYF
TRBD1,TRBV28,few,TRBJ1-1,TGTGCCAGCAGAACAGGGGGCAAGAACACTGAAGCTTTCTTT,CASRTGGKNTEAFF
NA,TRBV20-1,NA,TRBJ2-7,TGCGGTGCTTCGTGGGGCTACGAGCAGTACTTC,CGASWGYEQYF
TRBD2,TRBV6-6,NA,TRBJ2-1,TGTGCCAGCAGCCCCCAGAAGCGGGAGATGAATGAGCAGTTCTTC,CASSPQKREMNEQFF
NA,TRBV4-1,few,TRBJ1-2,TGCGCCAGCAGCCAAGAGCGATTTGCTACAGACTATGGCTACACCTTC,CASSQERFATDYGYTF
TRBD2,TRBV5-1,NA,TRBJ2-2,TGCGCCAGCAGCTTGCTAGCGGGTTACACCGGGGAGCTGTTTTTT,CASSLLAGYTGELFF
NA,TRBV20-1,few,TRBJ2-7,TGCAGTGCTAGAGATATTCGCGGGGGCCACTACGAGCAGTACTTC,CSARDIRGGHYEQYF
NA,TRBV6-5,NA,TRBJ1-1,TGTGCCAGCAGACTCACCGGGACAAACTTGAACACTGAAGCTTTCTTT,CASRLTGTNLNTEAFF
NA,TRBV28,NA,TRBJ2-7,TGTGCCAGCAGCACCGCCCATCCCCTTGCGGACAGCTCCTACGAGCAGTACTTC,CASSTAHPLADSSYEQYF
NA,TRBV7-8,NA,TRBJ2-1,TGTGCCAGCAGCTTAGCGACGTTTAGGAGCCGTGGTGAGCAGTTCTTC,CASSLATFRSRGEQFF
TRBD2,TRBV2,few,TRBJ2-3,TGTGCCAGCGGAGGGAAAGCGGGGGTAACAGATACGCAGTATTTT,CASGGKAGVTDTQYF
NA,TRBV2,few,TRBJ2-1,TGTGCCAGCAGGGGCACAAGCTCCTACAATGAGCAGTTCTTC,CASRGTSSYNEQFF
NA,TRBV20-1,NA,TRBJ2-3,TGCAGTGCTAGAGCGGTATTGGATACGCAGTATTTT,CSARAVLDTQYF
TRBD2,TRBV6-4,NA,TRBJ2-3,TGTGCCAGCAGTCAGAGCGGGGGACGGGATACGCAGTATTTT,CASSQSGGRDTQYF
NA,TRBV3-1,NA,TRBJ2-1,TGTGCCAGCAGCCAAGAGCGGGTCTCCAAGTTCTTC,CASSQERVSKFF
TRBD2,TRBV5-1,NA,TRBJ2-1,TGCGCCAGCAGCTTAGGGACTAGCGGGGTAAATGAGCAGTTCTTC,CASSLGTSGVNEQFF
NA,TRBV19,few,TRBJ2-2,TGTGCCAGTAGTATGCCGGGCCTTCCAGGGGTCACCGGGGAGCTGTTTTTT,CASSMPGLPGVTGELFF
NA,TRBV28,NA,TRBJ1-4,TGTGCCAGCAGTCCGGACGCAGATGAAAAACTGTTTTTT,CASSPDADEKLFF
TRBD2,TRBV5-1,NA,TRBJ2-7,TGCGCCAGCAGCTTTGCGGGGGTTTCCCACGAGCAGTACTTC,CASSFAGVSHEQYF
TRBD1,TRBV5-1,NA,TRBJ1-1,TGCGCCAGCAGCTGGGGGGACAGGGGGCAGAACACTGAAGCTTTCTTT,CASSWGDRGQNTEAFF
NA,TRBV5-1,NA,TRBJ2-7,TGCGCCAGCAGCTTGGACGGAACCACAACCTACGAGCAGTACTTC,CASSLDGTTTYEQYF
TRBD1,TRBV6-6,NA,TRBJ1-1,TGTGCCAGCAGCCCACCTGACAGGGTAGCTGAAGCTTTCTTT,CASSPPDRVAEAFF
TRBD2,TRBV20-1,few,TRBJ2-3,TGCAGTGCTAGCACCAGCGGGATCGGCACAGATACGCAGTATTTT,CSASTSGIGTDTQYF
TRBD1,TRBV28,NA,TRBJ1-3,TGTGCCAGCAGCCTAGGACAGGCCCGGAGGAACACCATATATTTT,CASSLGQARRNTIYF
TRBD2,TRBV4-3,NA,TRBJ2-4,TGCGCCAGCAGCCAAGATGGGGGCGCGGGAGGGAGGGGAGGACGCATTCAGTACTTC,CASSQDGGAGGRGGRIQYF
NA,TRBV5-1,NA,TRBJ2-7,TGCGCCAGCAGCTTGGGTGGACGGACCTACGAGCAGTACTTC,CASSLGGRTYEQYF
NA,TRBV18,NA,TRBJ1-3,TGTGCCAGCTCACCCCTGGCAGGGGACCAAGGAAGAAACACCATATATTTT,CASSPLAGDQGRNTIYF
TRBD2,TRBV4-2,few,TRBJ2-3,TGTGCCAGCCGTAGCGGGGGGGCCAGAGATACGCAGTATTTT,CASRSGGARDTQYF
TRBD1,TRBV18,NA,TRBJ1-1,TGTGCCAGCTTCGGGACAGAGAACACTGAAGCTTTCTTT,CASFGTENTEAFF
TRBD2,TRBV28,few,TRBJ2-5,TGTGCCAGCAGTTTAGGACTAGCGGGGGGTGAGACCCAGTACTTC,CASSLGLAGGETQYF